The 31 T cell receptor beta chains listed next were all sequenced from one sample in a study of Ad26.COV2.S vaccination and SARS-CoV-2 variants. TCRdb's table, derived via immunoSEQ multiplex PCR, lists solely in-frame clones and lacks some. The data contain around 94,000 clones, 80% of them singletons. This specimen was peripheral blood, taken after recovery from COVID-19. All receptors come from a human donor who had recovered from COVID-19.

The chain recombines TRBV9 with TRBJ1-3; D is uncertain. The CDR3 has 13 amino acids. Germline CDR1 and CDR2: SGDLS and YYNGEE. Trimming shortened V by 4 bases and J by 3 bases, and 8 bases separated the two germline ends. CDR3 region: CASSLSGGNTIYF. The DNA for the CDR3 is TGTGCCAGCAGCCTCAGTGGTGGAAACACCATATATTTT.

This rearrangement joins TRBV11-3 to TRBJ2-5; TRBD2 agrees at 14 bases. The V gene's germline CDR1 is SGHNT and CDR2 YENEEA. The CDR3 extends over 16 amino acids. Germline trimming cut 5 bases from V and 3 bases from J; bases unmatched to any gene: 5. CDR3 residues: CASSPATSGGEETQYF. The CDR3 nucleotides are TGTGCCAGCAGCCCCGCGACTAGCGGGGGGGAAGAGACCCAGTACTTC.

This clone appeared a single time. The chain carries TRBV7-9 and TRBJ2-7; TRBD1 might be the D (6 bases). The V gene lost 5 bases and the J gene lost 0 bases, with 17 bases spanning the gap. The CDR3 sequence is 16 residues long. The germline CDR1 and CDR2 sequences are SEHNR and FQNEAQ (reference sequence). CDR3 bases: TGTGCCAGCAGCAAGCGCGCTGGGGGCCACTCCTACGAGCAGTACTTC. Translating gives CASSKRAGGHSYEQYF.

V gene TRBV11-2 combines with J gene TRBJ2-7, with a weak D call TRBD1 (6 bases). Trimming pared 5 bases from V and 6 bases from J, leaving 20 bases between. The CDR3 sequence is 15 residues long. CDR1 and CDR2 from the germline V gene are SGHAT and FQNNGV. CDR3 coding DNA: TGTGCCAGCAGCCCAAGGACAGCGCTACAGCTCGAGCAGTACTTC. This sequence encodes CASSPRTALQLEQYF.

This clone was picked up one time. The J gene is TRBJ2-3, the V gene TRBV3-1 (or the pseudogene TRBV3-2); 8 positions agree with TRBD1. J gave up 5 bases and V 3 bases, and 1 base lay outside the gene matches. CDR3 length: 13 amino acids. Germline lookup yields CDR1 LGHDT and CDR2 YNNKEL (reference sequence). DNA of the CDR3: TGTGCCAGCAGCCACGGGACAGGAGATACGCAGTATTTT. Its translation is CASSHGTGDTQYF.

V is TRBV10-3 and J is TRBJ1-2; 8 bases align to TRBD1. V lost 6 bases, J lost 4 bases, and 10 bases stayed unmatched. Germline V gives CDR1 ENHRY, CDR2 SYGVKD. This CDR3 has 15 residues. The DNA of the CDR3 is TGTGCCATCAGACCGACAGGGGAGGGGTTCTATGGCTACACCTTC. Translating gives CAIRPTGEGFYGYTF.

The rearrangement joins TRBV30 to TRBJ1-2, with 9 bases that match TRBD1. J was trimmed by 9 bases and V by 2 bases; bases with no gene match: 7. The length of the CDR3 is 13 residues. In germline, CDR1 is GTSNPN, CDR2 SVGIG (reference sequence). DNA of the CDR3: TGTGCCTGGAGTACGGGACAGGGTAATCGCTACACCTTC. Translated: CAWSTGQGNRYTF.

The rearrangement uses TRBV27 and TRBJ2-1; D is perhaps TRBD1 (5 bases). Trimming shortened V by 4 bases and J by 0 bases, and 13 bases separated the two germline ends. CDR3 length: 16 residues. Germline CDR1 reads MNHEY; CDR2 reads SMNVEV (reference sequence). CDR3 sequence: CASSSGRQSSYNEQFF. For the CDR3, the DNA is TGTGCCAGCAGTTCAGGCCGACAGAGCTCCTACAATGAGCAGTTCTTC.

CDR3 amino acids: CASSYSRDTSNYGYTF. The CDR3 DNA reads TGTGCCAGCAGTTACTCGAGAGACACCTCTAACTATGGCTACACCTTC. V and J are TRBV6-6 and TRBJ1-2; D uncertain. CDR3 length equals 16 residues. With 0 bases removed from V and 0 bases from J, the gap between germline ends came to 11 bases. Germline lookup yields CDR1 MNHNY and CDR2 SVGAGI (reference sequence).

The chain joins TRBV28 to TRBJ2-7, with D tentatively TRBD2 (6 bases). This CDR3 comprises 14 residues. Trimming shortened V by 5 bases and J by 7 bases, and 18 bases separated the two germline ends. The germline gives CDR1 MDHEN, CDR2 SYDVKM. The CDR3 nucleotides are TGTGCCAGCAGTCCCCCGGGACTGCTCTCAGAGCAGTACTTC. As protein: CASSPPGLLSEQYF.

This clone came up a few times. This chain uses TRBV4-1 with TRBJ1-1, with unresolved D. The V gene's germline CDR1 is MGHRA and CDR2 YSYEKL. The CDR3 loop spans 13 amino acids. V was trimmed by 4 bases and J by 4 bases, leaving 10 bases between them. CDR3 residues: CASSPLTVTEAFF. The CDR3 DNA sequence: TGCGCCAGCAGCCCCTTAACGGTCACTGAAGCTTTCTTT.

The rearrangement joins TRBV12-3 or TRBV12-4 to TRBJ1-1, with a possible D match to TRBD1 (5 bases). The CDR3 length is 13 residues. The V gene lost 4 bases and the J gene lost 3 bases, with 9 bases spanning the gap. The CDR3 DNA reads TGTGCCAGCAGTTCCGGGGGACACACTGAAGCTTTCTTT. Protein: CASSSGGHTEAFF.

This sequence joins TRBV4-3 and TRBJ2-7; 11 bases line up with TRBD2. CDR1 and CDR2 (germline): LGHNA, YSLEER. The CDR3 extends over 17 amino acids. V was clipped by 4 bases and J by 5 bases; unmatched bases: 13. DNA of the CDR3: TGCGCCAGCAGCCCTGAGGGGACTAGCGGAGTTGGGCACGAGCAGTACTTC. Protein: CASSPEGTSGVGHEQYF.

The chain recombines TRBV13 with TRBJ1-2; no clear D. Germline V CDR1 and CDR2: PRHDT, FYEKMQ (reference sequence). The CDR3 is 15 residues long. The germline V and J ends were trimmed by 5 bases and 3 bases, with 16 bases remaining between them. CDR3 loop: CASSPYVQRDYGYTF. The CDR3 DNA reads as TGTGCCAGCAGCCCGTACGTGCAGCGTGACTATGGCTACACCTTC.

In nucleotides, the CDR3 is TGTGCCAGCAGCCGGACTAGCGGGGTCTCCTACAATGAGCAGTTCTTC. Translated, it gives CASSRTSGVSYNEQFF. V gene TRBV11-3 combines with J gene TRBJ2-1, with 12 bases matching TRBD2. Germline assignment: CDR1 SGHNT and CDR2 YENEEA. J was trimmed by 0 bases and V by 5 bases; bases with no gene match: 2. The CDR3 consists of 16 residues.

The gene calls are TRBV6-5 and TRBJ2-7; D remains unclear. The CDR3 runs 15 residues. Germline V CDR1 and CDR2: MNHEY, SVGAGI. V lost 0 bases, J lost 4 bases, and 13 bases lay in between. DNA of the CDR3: TGTGCCAGCAGTTACTCGCGGCCACCGTTGTACGAGCAGTACTTC. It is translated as CASSYSRPPLYEQYF.

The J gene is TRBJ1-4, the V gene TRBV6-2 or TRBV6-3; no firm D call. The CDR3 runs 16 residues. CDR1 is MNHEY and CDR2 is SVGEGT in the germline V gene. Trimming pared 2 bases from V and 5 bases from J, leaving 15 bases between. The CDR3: CASSYTPLGLNEKLFF. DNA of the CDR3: TGTGCCAGCAGTTACACCCCCCTCGGGTTAAATGAAAAACTGTTTTTT.

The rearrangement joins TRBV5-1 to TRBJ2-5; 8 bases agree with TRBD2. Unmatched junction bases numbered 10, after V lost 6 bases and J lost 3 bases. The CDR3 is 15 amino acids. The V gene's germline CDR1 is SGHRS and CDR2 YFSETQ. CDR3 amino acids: CASTLSSGVEETQYF. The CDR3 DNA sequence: TGCGCCAGCACCCTGAGTAGCGGGGTTGAAGAGACCCAGTACTTC.

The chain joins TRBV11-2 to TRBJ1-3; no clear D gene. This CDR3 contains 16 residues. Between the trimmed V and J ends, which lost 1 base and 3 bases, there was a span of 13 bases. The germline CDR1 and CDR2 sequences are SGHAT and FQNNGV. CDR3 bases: TGTGCCAGCAGCTTAGTAGCCTCGGCAAATGGAAACACCATATATTTT. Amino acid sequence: CASSLVASANGNTIYF.

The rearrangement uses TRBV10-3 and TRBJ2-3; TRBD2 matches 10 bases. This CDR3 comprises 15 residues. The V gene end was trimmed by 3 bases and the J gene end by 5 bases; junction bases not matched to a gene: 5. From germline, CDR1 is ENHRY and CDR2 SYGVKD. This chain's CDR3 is CAISEAGGPGDTQYF. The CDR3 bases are TGTGCCATCAGTGAAGCGGGGGGGCCAGGAGATACGCAGTATTTT.

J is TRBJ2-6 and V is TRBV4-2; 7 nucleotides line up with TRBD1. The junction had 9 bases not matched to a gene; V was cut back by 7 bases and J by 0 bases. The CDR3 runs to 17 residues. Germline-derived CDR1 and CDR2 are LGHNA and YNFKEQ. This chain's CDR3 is CASNRGQDFSGANVLTF. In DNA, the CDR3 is TGTGCCAGCAACCGTGGACAGGACTTCTCTGGGGCCAACGTCCTGACTTTC.

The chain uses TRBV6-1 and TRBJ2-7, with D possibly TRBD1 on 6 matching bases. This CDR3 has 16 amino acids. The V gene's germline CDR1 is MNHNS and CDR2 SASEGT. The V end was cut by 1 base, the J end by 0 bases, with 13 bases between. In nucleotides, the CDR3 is TGTGCCAGCAGTGAAGAGTGGACAGACAGCTCCTACGAGCAGTACTTC. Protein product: CASSEEWTDSSYEQYF.

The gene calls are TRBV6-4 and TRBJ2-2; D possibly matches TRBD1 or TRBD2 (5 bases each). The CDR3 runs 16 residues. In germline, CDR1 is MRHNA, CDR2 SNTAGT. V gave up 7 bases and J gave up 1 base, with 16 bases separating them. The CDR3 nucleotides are TGTGCCAGCACGGGCTGGGACCGGGGGAACACCGGGGAGCTGTTTTTT. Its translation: CASTGWDRGNTGELFF.

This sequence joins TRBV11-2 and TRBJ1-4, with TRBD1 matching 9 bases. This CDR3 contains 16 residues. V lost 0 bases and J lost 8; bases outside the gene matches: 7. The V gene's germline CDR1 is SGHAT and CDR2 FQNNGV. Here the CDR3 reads CASSLDWTGVSEKLFF. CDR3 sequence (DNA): TGTGCCAGCAGCTTAGATTGGACAGGGGTGTCCGAAAAACTGTTTTTT.

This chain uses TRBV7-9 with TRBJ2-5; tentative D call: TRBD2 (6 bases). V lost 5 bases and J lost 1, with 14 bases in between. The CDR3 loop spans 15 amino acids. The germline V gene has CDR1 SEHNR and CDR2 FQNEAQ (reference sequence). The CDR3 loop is CASSAGRRGQETQYF. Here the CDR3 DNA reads TGTGCCAGCAGCGCAGGCCGGCGGGGCCAAGAGACCCAGTACTTC.

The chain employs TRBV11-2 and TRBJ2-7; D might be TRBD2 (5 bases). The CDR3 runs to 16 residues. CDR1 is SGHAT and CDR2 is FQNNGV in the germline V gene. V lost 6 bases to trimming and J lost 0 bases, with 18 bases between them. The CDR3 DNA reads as TGTGCCAGCAGTTCTCCATTCAGAGGGCACTCCTACGAGCAGTACTTC. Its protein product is CASSSPFRGHSYEQYF.

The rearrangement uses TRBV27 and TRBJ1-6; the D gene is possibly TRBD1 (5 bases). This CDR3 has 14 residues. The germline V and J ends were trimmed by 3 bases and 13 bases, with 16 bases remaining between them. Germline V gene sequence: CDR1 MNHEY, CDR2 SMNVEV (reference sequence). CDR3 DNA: TGTGCCAGCAGTTTCAGCAGACAGCCTGGTCCCCTCCACTTT. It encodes CASSFSRQPGPLHF.

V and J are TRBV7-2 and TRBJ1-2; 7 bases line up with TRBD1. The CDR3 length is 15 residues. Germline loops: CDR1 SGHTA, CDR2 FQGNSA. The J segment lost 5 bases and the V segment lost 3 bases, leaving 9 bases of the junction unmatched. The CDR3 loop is CASSLSRGQFYGYTF. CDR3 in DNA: TGTGCCAGCAGCTTGTCCCGGGGACAGTTTTATGGCTACACCTTC.

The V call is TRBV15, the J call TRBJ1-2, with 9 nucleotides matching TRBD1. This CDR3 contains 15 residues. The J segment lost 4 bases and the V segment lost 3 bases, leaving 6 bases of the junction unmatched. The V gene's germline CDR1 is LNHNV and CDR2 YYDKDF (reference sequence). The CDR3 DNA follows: TGTGCCACCAGCAGGCCGGGACAGGGTCGCTATGGCTACACCTTC. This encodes CATSRPGQGRYGYTF. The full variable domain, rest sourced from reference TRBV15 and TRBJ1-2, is DAMVIQNPRYQVTQFGKPVTLSCSQTLNHNVMYWYQQKSSQAPKLLFHYYDKDFNNEADTPDNFQSRRPNTSFCFLDIRSPGLGDTAMYLCATSRPGQGRYGYTFGSGTRLTVV.

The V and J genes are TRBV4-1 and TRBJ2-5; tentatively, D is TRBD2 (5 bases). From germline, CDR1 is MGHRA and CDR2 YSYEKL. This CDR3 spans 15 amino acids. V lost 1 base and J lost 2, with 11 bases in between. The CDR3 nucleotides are TGCGCCAGCAGCCAAGGGGTTAGGAGGCAAGAGACCCAGTACTTC. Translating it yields CASSQGVRRQETQYF.

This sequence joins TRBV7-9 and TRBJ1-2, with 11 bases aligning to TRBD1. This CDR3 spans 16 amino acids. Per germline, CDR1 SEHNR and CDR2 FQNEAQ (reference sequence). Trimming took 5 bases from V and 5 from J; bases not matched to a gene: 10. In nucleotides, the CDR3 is TGTGCCAGCAGCCAGCTTGGACAGGGGGCTTCGTATGGCTACACCTTC. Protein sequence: CASSQLGQGASYGYTF.